A selection of T cell receptor beta chains follows, all from one sample in a study of T cells in Graves' hyperthyroidism and ophthalmopathy. TCRdb analysed the multiplex PCR reads with MiXCR anew, one entry per CDR3 protein. This table has about 350,000 distinct CDR3 sequences, 15% to 20% appearing once. The sample was blood. Source of these receptors: a woman aged 40 to 50 with Graves' ophthalmopathy. CDR3s leave out the opening cysteine and the closing phenylalanine or tryptophan.

J | V | CDR3
TRBJ2-7 | TRBV6-2/TRBV6-3 | ASSYPTGEYEQY
TRBJ2-7 | TRBV28 | ASSSLPRATTYEQY
TRBJ1-6 | TRBV6-2/TRBV6-3 | ASSDARQISPLH
TRBJ2-2 | TRBV15 | ATSRAAGGPGELF
TRBJ2-7 | TRBV27 | ATSDRLTYEQY
TRBJ1-5 | TRBV6-1 | ASRPGQANQPQH
TRBJ1-2 | TRBV12-3/TRBV12-4 | ASSLNRGPYYGYT
TRBJ1-2 | TRBV6-5 | ASRIRGTPGNYGYT
TRBJ1-2 | TRBV2 | ASSATIRTNYGYT
TRBJ2-2 | TRBV28 | ASSGQWTGELF
TRBJ1-2 | TRBV20-1 | SAGTGGGGYT
TRBJ2-2 | TRBV2 | ASSDPNRGSTGELF
TRBJ2-6 | TRBV2 | ASSERTGVSGANVLT
TRBJ2-4 | TRBV7-9 | ASSLAWEGNIQY
TRBJ1-1 | TRBV29-1 | SVTYRGMNTEAF
TRBJ2-5 | TRBV6-1 | ASSESGGATETQY
TRBJ1-2 | TRBV29-1 | SVGTIYGYT
TRBJ1-2 | TRBV12-3/TRBV12-4 | ASSRTGTAEGGYT